One and the same sample provided the 20 T cell receptor beta chains below, sequenced in a study of cytomegalovirus exposure and HLA in healthy donors. The study ran its PCR with 60 Vbeta and 13 Jbeta primers. Sequencing used immunoSEQ multiplex PCR; TCRdb keeps in-frame clones, though not all of them. The sample totals 75,000 to 85,000 clones; its top ten clones hold less than 5%. Sequencing was performed on PBMCs. These receptors all come from a young man in good health and CMV-seropositive.

The chain has TRBV28 and TRBJ1-4; D is undetermined. CDR3 size: 15 residues. Germline V lookup: CDR1 MDHEN, CDR2 SYDVKM. V dropped 7 bases and J dropped 3 bases, with 15 bases sitting between them. The CDR3 loop reads CASTSPPRSNEKLFF. Written as DNA, the CDR3 is TGTGCCAGCACTTCCCCACCGAGGTCTAATGAAAAACTGTTTTTT.

The gene calls are TRBV19 and TRBJ1-2; 7 bases align to TRBD1. The V segment lost 7 bases and the J segment 0 bases; nucleotides outside the gene matches: 8. The length of the CDR3 is 15 residues. Germline V lookup: CDR1 LNHDA, CDR2 SQIVND (reference sequence). As DNA, the CDR3 is TGTGCCAGTAACGATCCCGACAGGGCTAACTATGGCTACACCTTC. Amino acids: CASNDPDRANYGYTF.

The V and J genes are TRBV19 and TRBJ2-1; no reliable D call. The germline CDR1 and CDR2 sequences are LNHDA and SQIVND (reference sequence). The CDR3 has 15 residues. Trimming shortened V by 4 bases and J by 3 bases, and 13 bases separated the two germline ends. The DNA for the CDR3 is TGTGCCAGTAGTACCGCTTCGAACAGCTACAATGAGCAGTTCTTC. Residues: CASSTASNSYNEQFF.

This sequence joins TRBV19 and TRBJ2-6, with 8 positions matching TRBD1. CDR3 length equals 15 residues. Losses at the gene ends were 4 bases for V and 4 bases for J; bases not matched to a gene: 3. From germline, CDR1 is LNHDA and CDR2 SQIVND (reference sequence). The CDR3 is CASSKTGVGANVLTF. DNA of the CDR3: TGTGCCAGTAGTAAGACAGGGGTCGGGGCCAACGTCCTGACTTTC.

Frequency places this clone as medium-sized. This chain joins TRBV4-2 and TRBJ2-1; 7 bases align to TRBD1. In germline, CDR1 is LGHNA, CDR2 YNFKEQ. The V segment lost 0 bases and the J segment 8 bases; nucleotides outside the gene matches: 10. The CDR3 runs to 16 residues. The DNA of the CDR3 is TGTGCCAGCAGCCAAGATACAGGGGACAAAGGGTATGAGCAGTTCTTC. Protein: CASSQDTGDKGYEQFF.

This sequence joins TRBV28 and TRBJ2-1, with 7 bases identical to TRBD2. V lost 6 bases and J lost 5; bases outside the gene matches: 7. Germline CDR1 MDHEN, CDR2 SYDVKM. CDR3 size: 14 residues. CDR3 sequence reads: CASRPSGLDNEQFF. For the CDR3, the DNA is TGTGCCAGCAGGCCTAGCGGACTAGACAATGAGCAGTTCTTC.

V is TRBV6-6 and J is TRBJ1-5; 7 positions match TRBD1. With V trimmed by 6 bases and J by 0 bases, 5 bases remained unmatched. This CDR3 comprises 15 residues. Germline V gene data show CDR1 as MNHNY and CDR2 as SVGAGI (reference sequence). Written as DNA, the CDR3 is TGTGCCAGCAGACGGGGACAGTATAGCAATCAGCCCCAGCATTTT. Protein sequence: CASRRGQYSNQPQHF.

The V gene is TRBV19, the J gene TRBJ2-7; no reliable D call. V was pared by 4 bases and J by 3 bases, with 13 bases between. Germline V gives CDR1 LNHDA, CDR2 SQIVND (reference sequence). The CDR3 has 14 amino acids. CDR3 region: CASSTTSRSYEQYF. The CDR3 coding sequence is TGTGCCAGTAGTACGACATCAAGAAGCTACGAGCAGTACTTC.

This chain uses TRBV2 with TRBJ1-1; D gene ambiguous. The CDR3 runs 12 residues. Deletions cut 8 bases from V and 6 bases from J, with 13 bases between. CDR1 is SNHLY, CDR2 FYNNEI, per germline. CDR3 DNA sequence: TGTGCCAGCCTATCCGGCGGCTCTGAAGCTTTCTTT. It codes for CASLSGGSEAFF.

This sequence joins TRBV19 and TRBJ2-2, with 12 bases fitting TRBD2. The length of the CDR3 is 17 residues. The germline V gene encodes CDR1 LNHDA and CDR2 SQIVND (reference sequence). V was pared by 7 bases and J by 2 bases, with 8 bases of the junction left unmatched. The CDR3 sequence is CASTELAGGKNTGELFF. CDR3 DNA: TGTGCCAGTACTGAGCTAGCGGGAGGGAAAAACACCGGGGAGCTGTTTTTT.

The chain carries TRBV5-1 and TRBJ2-1, with D possibly TRBD1 on 5 matching bases. Germline V gene data show CDR1 as SGHRS and CDR2 as YFSETQ. There are 17 residues in the CDR3. V dropped 7 bases and J dropped 0 bases, with 20 bases sitting between them. CDR3 sequence reads: CASGRGIQSSSYNEQFF. The CDR3 nucleotides read TGCGCCAGCGGAAGGGGAATTCAGTCCAGCTCCTACAATGAGCAGTTCTTC.

The gene calls are TRBV5-1 and TRBJ1-2; D ambiguous. CDR1 is SGHRS, CDR2 YFSETQ, per germline. The V and J ends lost 0 bases and 2 bases respectively, with 14 bases between them. This CDR3 region has 16 residues. CDR3 protein: CASSLGGGNFNYGYTF. CDR3 DNA sequence: TGCGCCAGCAGCTTGGGAGGAGGGAACTTCAACTATGGCTACACCTTC.

The chain has TRBV4-1 and TRBJ1-4; no clear D gene. The CDR3 covers 14 residues. Trimming took 4 bases from V and 2 from J, leaving 8 bases between them. Germline V gene data show CDR1 as MGHRA and CDR2 as YSYEKL. As DNA, the CDR3 is TGCGCCAGCAGCCGGACTGGGACTAATGAAAAACTGTTTTTT. Protein product: CASSRTGTNEKLFF.

The chain couples TRBV28 to TRBJ2-5; 9 positions match TRBD1. The CDR3 has 17 residues. J lost 2 bases, V lost 5 bases, and 12 bases had no gene match. Germline V gives CDR1 MDHEN, CDR2 SYDVKM. The CDR3 coding sequence is TGTGCCAGCAGTCTCTCCCACAGGGGGCGAAAACAAGAGACCCAGTACTTC. Protein: CASSLSHRGRKQETQYF.

The V gene is TRBV28, the J gene TRBJ2-6; TRBD2 is a possible D gene (6 bases). CDR3 length equals 18 residues. V was cut by 6 bases and J by 0 bases, with 18 bases left in between. Per the germline V gene, CDR1 is MDHEN and CDR2 is SYDVKM. The CDR3 nucleotides read TGTGCCAGCAGCTTTGGGGGAGGTGGGGTCTCTGGGGCCAACGTCCTGACTTTC. This encodes CASSFGGGGVSGANVLTF.

This chain connects TRBV7-9 to TRBJ1-2; 8 bases are shared with TRBD1. The germline V gene has CDR1 SEHNR and CDR2 FQNEAQ (reference sequence). With V trimmed by 4 bases and J by 5 bases, 9 bases remained unmatched. CDR3 length: 15 amino acids. CDR3 residues: CASSSPDRGGYGYTF. CDR3 in DNA: TGTGCCAGCAGCTCTCCTGACAGGGGCGGGTATGGCTACACCTTC.

The chain uses TRBV6-1 and TRBJ2-7; D remains unclear. Germline V lookup: CDR1 MNHNS, CDR2 SASEGT. Trimming took off 0 bases at V and 6 bases at J, with 18 bases between the two ends. The CDR3 is 16 residues long. CDR3 sequence (DNA): TGTGCCAGCAGTGAAGCGCGTTACAGAGTTAATGGCGAGCAGTACTTC. As protein: CASSEARYRVNGEQYF.

In nucleotides, the CDR3 is TGTGCCAGCAGCTTTAGCGGGGTCAATGAGCAGTTCTTC. This gives the protein CASSFSGVNEQFF. The genes are TRBV7-3 and TRBJ2-1; TRBD2 matches 8 bases. This CDR3 region has 13 residues. Losses at the gene ends were 3 bases for V and 6 bases for J; bases not matched to a gene: 1. Germline loops: CDR1 SGHTA, CDR2 FQGTGA.

The chain has TRBV28 and TRBJ2-1; D might be TRBD2 (5 bases). V was cut by 5 bases and J by 0 bases, with 14 bases left in between. The germline V gene encodes CDR1 MDHEN and CDR2 SYDVKM. This CDR3 has 16 amino acids. The CDR3 loop is CASSPSTGSSYNEQFF. The CDR3 DNA reads TGTGCCAGCAGTCCCTCGACGGGAAGCTCCTACAATGAGCAGTTCTTC.

The J gene is TRBJ1-6, the V gene TRBV2, with no clear D. This CDR3 has 16 residues. CDR1 and CDR2 from the germline V gene are SNHLY and FYNNEI. V was cut by 3 bases and J by 5 bases, with 14 bases left in between. This chain's CDR3 is CASSEEVAAHNSPLHF. Here the CDR3 DNA reads TGTGCCAGCAGTGAGGAGGTGGCAGCCCATAATTCACCCCTCCACTTT.